Listed below are T cell receptor beta chains from one sample, sequenced in a study of T cells expressing NK-cell markers. Reanalyzing the 5' RACE reads, TCRdb keeps one entry per CDR3 protein, without DNA. The table for this sample gives a few hundred thousand distinct CDR3 sequences. What was sequenced was blood T cells: a sorted CD56 or NKG2C T cell subset, CD4+ or CD8+ T cells, or bulk PBMC T cells (not recorded which). The receptors were sampled from a man aged 18 to 29 in good health. Each CDR3 is given with its conserved first and last residue.

cdr3_length j_call v_call cdr3_aa
11 TRBJ1-6 TRBV29-1 CSVQEGGGLHF
14 TRBJ2-7 TRBV7-9 CASSLGTYPVEQYF
17 TRBJ2-2 TRBV5-4 CASSSGGQQPNTGELFF
15 TRBJ2-1 TRBV12-3/TRBV12-4 CASRSVRMGGNEQFF
14 TRBJ1-1 TRBV20-1 CSARDSTVNTEAFF
13 TRBJ2-2 TRBV29-1 CSARTRNTGELFF
16 TRBJ2-2 TRBV7-8 CASSKQGRKNTGELFF
18 TRBJ2-4 TRBV21-1 CAILRRTGTRLAKNIQYF
16 TRBJ2-3 TRBV6-1 CASSEWTTRDTDTQYF
12 TRBJ2-1 TRBV20-1 CSSANQGNEQFF
13 TRBJ2-7 TRBV7-2 CASSLAGEYEQYF
17 TRBJ2-1 TRBV7-2 CATRVREGVRLENEQFF
16 TRBJ2-2 TRBV20-1 CSARLAGGANTGELFF
14 TRBJ2-5 TRBV11-2 CASSLEPRPETQYF
15 TRBJ2-7 TRBV28 CASSSGPRSGYEQYF
11 TRBJ2-7 TRBV7-9 CASSPRVEQYF
16 TRBJ2-5 TRBV5-5 CASSFLGLAGKETQYF
17 TRBJ2-5 TRBV7-2 CASSLGAGVVDFETQYF
13 TRBJ2-7 TRBV7-2 CASSQRLTVEQYF
15 TRBJ1-5 TRBV20-1 CSANLQGMINQPQHF
15 TRBJ2-1 TRBV7-6 CASNSGAGNPSEQFF
14 TRBJ2-7 TRBV11-2 CASSLSVPFYEQYF
12 TRBJ1-4 TRBV29-1 CSGTWGHEKLFF
12 TRBJ1-6 TRBV2 CASSATNSPLHF
16 TRBJ1-2 TRBV5-5 CASSPRGRHSNYGYTF
12 TRBJ1-6 TRBV20-1 CSASPGGSPLHF
14 TRBJ2-1 TRBV9 CASSAILGSGEQFF
16 TRBJ2-5 TRBV7-2 CASSPRTGWGQETQYF
15 TRBJ2-1 TRBV12-3/TRBV12-4 CASSRPRASYNEQFF
16 TRBJ2-1 TRBV5-1 CASSFRGSDDYNEQFF
15 TRBJ1-5 TRBV6-2/TRBV6-3 CASSRDRVSGQPQHF
17 TRBJ2-4 TRBV27 CASSRSRGASGVDIQYF
16 TRBJ2-3 TRBV18 CASSKYGGSGTDTQYF
11 TRBJ1-3 TRBV7-2 CASTRLNTIYF
15 TRBJ2-3 TRBV18 CASSIPGLGTDTQYF
13 TRBJ2-3 TRBV7-3 CASSLSRHDTQYF
14 TRBJ2-7 TRBV25-1 CASRGWGQGYEQYF
15 TRBJ2-3 TRBV4-3 CASSQEGGRADTQYF
13 TRBJ2-7 TRBV20-1 CSGRGALSYEQYF
15 TRBJ2-7 TRBV7-2 CASAKPRRGQYEQYF
15 TRBJ2-3 TRBV20-1 CSARSGPLSTDTQYF
12 TRBJ2-1 TRBV20-1 CSARDIGGRQFF
14 TRBJ2-5 TRBV28 CASSPRDQQETQYF
16 TRBJ2-3 TRBV5-5 CASSLAKRRVEDTQYF
16 TRBJ2-2 TRBV5-1 CASSLGGQGHTGELFF
13 TRBJ2-2 TRBV11-2 CASSLDMAGELFF
12 TRBJ1-1 TRBV2 CASQQGFTEAFF
14 TRBJ2-5 TRBV12-3/TRBV12-4 CASSLVVLGETQYF